The 32 T cell receptor beta chains below were found in one sample sequenced in a study of vaccination and CD4 T cells after COVID-19. Cultured CD4+ T cell DNA was sequenced using the Oncomine TCR Beta short-read assay. TCRdb reprocessed the PCR reads via MiXCR and lists one record per CDR3 protein. The data hold thousands of distinct CDR3 sequences, with about 33% observed a single time. Treatment noted: roughly 11-day PBMC culture with coronavirus spike peptide pools or control peptides (ViraFEST assay). These receptors lack a known antigen. Material: CD4+ T cells from blood, cultured in vitro. These receptors all stem from a human donor who had recovered from COVID-19.

This rearrangement joins TRBV5-4 to TRBJ2-1; weak D call: TRBD1 (5 bases). Deletions cut 0 bases from V and 2 bases from J, with 9 bases between. The CDR3 is made up of 15 amino acids. Germline CDR1 SGHNT, CDR2 YYREEE (reference sequence). The CDR3 coding sequence is TGTGCCAGCAGCTTGGGAGTAGGGGCCTACAATGAGCAGTTCTTC. It is translated as CASSLGVGAYNEQFF. Using reference TRBV5-4 and TRBJ2-1 for the parts outside the CDR3, the full variable domain is ETGVTQSPTHLIKTRGQQVTLRCSSQSGHNTVSWYQQALGQGPQFIFQYYREEENGRGNFPPRFSGLQFPNYSSELNVNALELDDSALYLCASSLGVGAYNEQFFGPGTRLTVL.

The chain links TRBV27 to TRBJ1-2; 9 nucleotides agree with TRBD1. With V trimmed by 9 bases and J by 8 bases, 10 bases remained unmatched. The CDR3 is 13 residues long. The germline V gene has CDR1 MNHEY and CDR2 SMNVEV (reference sequence). The CDR3 spells CARASGQGDGYTF. The CDR3 DNA follows: TGTGCCAGGGCCTCGGGACAGGGTGACGGCTACACCTTC.

The gene calls are TRBV30 and TRBJ1-2; TRBD1 might be the D (6 bases). Germline CDR1 and CDR2: GTSNPN and SVGIG (reference sequence). V shed 5 bases and J shed 1 base, with 11 bases lying between them. This CDR3 has 13 amino acids. In DNA, the CDR3 is TGTGCCTGGCGGGACACTTATAACTATGGCTACACCTTC. Its translation is CAWRDTYNYGYTF.

This clonotype came up a few times. The chain has TRBV7-9 and TRBJ1-2, with a weak D call TRBD1 (5 bases). The V end was cut by 5 bases, the J end by 8 bases, with 21 bases between. The CDR3 contains 15 residues. CDR1 SEHNR and CDR2 FQNEAQ come from the germline V gene (reference sequence). CDR3 amino acids: CASSGPQGGWEGYTF. The CDR3 nucleotides read TGTGCCAGCAGCGGACCCCAGGGAGGTTGGGAGGGCTACACCTTC.

This clonotype was observed once. This chain uses TRBV19 with TRBJ2-2, with 8 bases lining up with TRBD1. The ends lost 1 base at V and 4 bases at J; junction bases unmatched: 8. The CDR3 length is 17 residues. Germline lookup yields CDR1 LNHDA and CDR2 SQIVND (reference sequence). Here the CDR3 reads CASSIGPGQATTGELFF. CDR3 nucleotides: TGTGCCAGTAGTATAGGGCCGGGACAGGCTACCACCGGGGAGCTGTTTTTT.

This clonotype was observed a single time. The chain couples TRBV10-3 to TRBJ2-7; unclear D gene. Trimming took 2 bases from V and 0 from J, leaving 8 bases between them. The CDR3 runs 14 residues. Germline CDR1 reads ENHRY; CDR2 reads SYGVKD. The CDR3 sequence: CAISETEVSYEQYF. CDR3 nucleotides: TGTGCCATCAGTGAGACGGAAGTCTCCTACGAGCAGTACTTC.

By frequency in the sample, this clonotype is medium-sized. The chain combines TRBV12-3 or TRBV12-4 with TRBJ1-1, with a possible D match to TRBD1 (5 bases). The V end was cut by 2 bases, the J end by 3 bases, with 10 bases between. The CDR3 is 14 amino acids. The CDR3 DNA sequence: TGTGCCAGCAGTTTACAGGGTTCTTACACTGAAGCTTTCTTT. Translation gives CASSLQGSYTEAFF.

The chain has TRBV20-1 and TRBJ2-2, with a weak D call TRBD2 (5 bases). The CDR3 has 17 residues. From germline, CDR1 is DFQATT and CDR2 SNEGSKA (reference sequence). With 0 bases removed from V and 2 bases from J, the gap between germline ends came to 16 bases. As DNA, the CDR3 is TGCAGTGCTAGAGATCGTTCTATGAGCGGAAACACCGGGGAGCTGTTTTTT. Protein product: CSARDRSMSGNTGELFF.

The chain recombines TRBV5-1 with TRBJ2-3, with 7 bases identical to TRBD1. This CDR3 is 21 amino acids long. Per the germline V gene, CDR1 is SGHRS and CDR2 is YFSETQ. Losses at the gene ends were 0 bases for V and 2 bases for J; bases not matched to a gene: 21. CDR3 loop: CASSLGEPIATRDSSTDTQYF. The CDR3 nucleotides read TGCGCCAGCAGCTTGGGGGAGCCCATTGCGACGAGGGACAGCTCCACAGATACGCAGTATTTT.

J is TRBJ1-4 and V is TRBV7-7; D remains unclear. CDR3 length: 11 amino acids. CDR1 is SSHAT, CDR2 FNYEAQ, per germline (reference sequence). The CDR3 sequence is CASLKSEKLFF. CDR3 DNA: TGTGCTAGCCTCAAATCGGAAAAACTGTTTTTT.

This clonotype was counted only a few times. V gene TRBV9 combines with J gene TRBJ1-2; no reliable D call. The CDR3 totals 16 residues. The V and J ends lost 0 bases and 4 bases respectively, with 16 bases between them. Germline V gives CDR1 SGDLS, CDR2 YYNGEE. Here the CDR3 reads CASSVEGGLTSYGYTF. The CDR3 bases are TGTGCCAGCAGCGTAGAGGGAGGGCTTACTAGCTATGGCTACACCTTC.

The genes are TRBV18 and TRBJ1-2; a weak D match, TRBD1 (5 bases). V lost 2 bases to trimming and J lost 3 bases, with 7 bases between them. CDR3 length equals 13 residues. Per germline, CDR1 KGHSH and CDR2 LQKENI. CDR3 DNA sequence: TGTGCCAGCTCACCAGGGGCAGACTATGGCTACACCTTC. This translates into CASSPGADYGYTF.

This clonotype was seen a few times. The V call is TRBV2, the J call TRBJ1-5; TRBD1 agrees at 8 bases. Per germline, CDR1 SNHLY and CDR2 FYNNEI. The CDR3 spans 13 residues. V trimming: 6 bases; J trimming: 7 bases; junction bases outside the gene matches: 5. CDR3: CASRTRTGQPQHF. The CDR3 bases are TGTGCCAGCAGGACCAGGACAGGGCAGCCCCAGCATTTT.

The genes are TRBV20-1 and TRBJ1-5; 7 nucleotides line up with TRBD1. The CDR3 runs 14 residues. Germline V gene sequence: CDR1 DFQATT, CDR2 SNEGSKA (reference sequence). V lost 7 bases to trimming and J lost 2 bases; unmatched junction nucleotides: 8. In DNA, the CDR3 is TGCAGTGTTTTGGCTGGACAGGGCAATCAGCCCCAGCATTTT. This translates into CSVLAGQGNQPQHF.

The V gene is TRBV12-3 or TRBV12-4, the J gene TRBJ2-7; no reliable D call. CDR3 length equals 13 residues. V gave up 3 bases and J gave up 7 bases, with 13 bases separating them. The CDR3 DNA sequence: TGTGCCAGCAGTTTGGCAGGCGTTAAGGAGCAGTACTTC. Amino acids: CASSLAGVKEQYF.

The V and J genes are TRBV6-1 and TRBJ1-5; D is unclear. Trimming took 9 bases from V and 0 from J, leaving 9 bases between them. The CDR3 is 13 residues long. Germline CDR1 reads MNHNS; CDR2 reads SASEGT. CDR3 residues: CASRMGSNQPQHF. For the CDR3, the DNA is TGTGCCAGTCGAATGGGTAGCAATCAGCCCCAGCATTTT.

This clonotype has just a few counts. The chain employs TRBV5-1 and TRBJ2-5, with 11 nucleotides matching TRBD2. CDR3 length equals 15 residues. Germline V CDR1 and CDR2: SGHRS, YFSETQ. V dropped 6 bases and J dropped 1; count of bases not matched to a gene: 5. The DNA for the CDR3 is TGCGCCAGCACCGGACTAGCGGGCCCCCAAGAGACCCAGTACTTC. Translated, it gives CASTGLAGPQETQYF.

This chain uses TRBV11-2 with TRBJ1-4; 9 nucleotides line up with TRBD1. This CDR3 contains 16 residues. From germline, CDR1 is SGHAT and CDR2 FQNNGV. After removal of 5 bases from V and 8 bases from J, the junction contained 12 bases not matched to a gene. The CDR3 spells CASSHRNRGQGEKLFF. The CDR3 DNA reads as TGTGCCAGCAGCCATAGAAACAGGGGGCAAGGAGAAAAACTGTTTTTT.

Only a few counts were recorded for this clonotype. The chain carries TRBV20-1 and TRBJ1-3; D gene unclear. This CDR3 is 12 amino acids long. Deletions cut 3 bases from V and 2 bases from J, with 5 bases between. CDR1 is DFQATT, CDR2 SNEGSKA, per germline (reference sequence). The CDR3 loop is CSARSAGNTIYF. CDR3 bases: TGCAGTGCTAGGTCGGCTGGAAACACCATATATTTT.

The genes are TRBV10-3 and TRBJ2-1, with a possible D match to TRBD2 (6 bases). CDR3 length equals 14 residues. V was clipped by 9 bases and J by 5 bases, with 17 bases between them. Germline V gives CDR1 ENHRY, CDR2 SYGVKD. CDR3 DNA sequence: TGTGCCATTTCAGACGGCCCGGGGGACAATGAGCAGTTCTTC. It yields the protein CAISDGPGDNEQFF.

This clonotype was seen a handful of times. This chain joins TRBV30 and TRBJ1-1, with 11 bases that match TRBD1. V shed 2 bases and J 8 bases; nucleotides not matched to a gene: 7. The CDR3 totals 14 residues. Germline values: CDR1 GTSNPN, CDR2 SVGIG (reference sequence). This CDR3 reads CAWSKGQGGAEAFF. CDR3 nucleotides: TGTGCCTGGAGTAAGGGACAGGGGGGGGCGGAAGCTTTCTTT.

The rearrangement joins TRBV12-3 or TRBV12-4 to TRBJ2-2, with unresolved D. There are 15 residues in the CDR3. The V end lost 7 bases, the J end lost 1 base, and 13 bases lay between the germline ends. CDR3 amino acids: CASTRRKLNTGELFF. DNA for the CDR3: TGTGCCAGCACTAGACGGAAGCTGAACACCGGGGAGCTGTTTTTT.

The chain couples TRBV7-9 to TRBJ2-3; weak D call: TRBD2 (6 bases). Trimming removed 1 base from V and 5 bases from J, with 16 bases in between. This CDR3 has 16 residues. Germline V gene sequence: CDR1 SEHNR, CDR2 FQNEAQ (reference sequence). In DNA, the CDR3 is TGTGCCAGCAGCTTAGAGGCATGGACTAACTTAGATACGCAGTATTTT. It encodes CASSLEAWTNLDTQYF.

The J gene is TRBJ2-5, the V gene TRBV30; TRBD1 matches 9 bases. Germline-derived CDR1 and CDR2 are GTSNPN and SVGIG (reference sequence). The CDR3 spans 14 residues. V shed 5 bases and J 2 bases; nucleotides not matched to a gene: 6. The CDR3 reads CAWGQGNRQETQYF. CDR3 sequence (DNA): TGTGCCTGGGGACAGGGGAATAGACAAGAGACCCAGTACTTC.

This clonotype has just a few counts. The chain couples TRBV12-3 or TRBV12-4 to TRBJ2-6; D is undetermined. Trimming pared 5 bases from V and 7 bases from J, leaving 12 bases between. This CDR3 is built from 14 residues. The CDR3 region has the DNA TGTGCCAGCAGTCTCACAAGGGCCGCCAACGTCCTGACTTTC. Encoded protein: CASSLTRAANVLTF.

V is TRBV12-5 and J is TRBJ1-2; TRBD1 aligns across 9 bases. The length of the CDR3 is 17 residues. The germline CDR1 and CDR2 sequences are LGHNT and FRNRAP. The J segment lost 2 bases and the V segment lost 0 bases, leaving 7 bases of the junction unmatched. CDR3 amino acids: CASGLVIGDRVNYGYTF. The CDR3 DNA reads TGTGCTAGTGGTTTGGTGATAGGGGACAGGGTAAACTATGGCTACACCTTC. Drawing the rest from reference TRBV12-5 and TRBJ1-2, the complete variable domain is DARVTQTPRHKVTEMGQEVTMRCQPILGHNTVFWYRQTMMQGLELLAYFRNRAPLDDSGMPKDRFSAEMPDATLATLKIQPSEPRDSAVYFCASGLVIGDRVNYGYTFGSGTRLTVV.

This clonotype was seen a few times. The rearrangement links TRBV12-3 or TRBV12-4 to TRBJ2-3; 9 bases are a match to TRBD2. CDR3 length: 16 residues. V lost 0 bases to trimming and J lost 4 bases; unmatched junction nucleotides: 5. CDR3 sequence reads: CASSLARGGSADTQYF. The DNA of the CDR3 is TGTGCCAGCAGTTTAGCGCGGGGGGGCTCCGCAGATACGCAGTATTTT.

The rearrangement joins TRBV19 to TRBJ2-3, with D possibly being TRBD1 or TRBD2 (5 bases each). Trimming stripped 5 bases from V and 0 bases from J, with 15 bases between. The CDR3 covers 16 residues. Germline CDR1 and CDR2: LNHDA and SQIVND (reference sequence). This CDR3 reads CASSRGLTASTDTQYF. CDR3 nucleotides: TGTGCCAGTAGTCGCGGACTGACAGCTAGCACAGATACGCAGTATTTT.

CDR3 nucleotides: TGTGCCAGCAGTTCGATCGGGGTACAAGAGACCCAGTACTTC. Residues: CASSSIGVQETQYF. The chain has TRBV6-5 and TRBJ2-5; TRBD2 is a possible D gene (5 bases). CDR1 MNHEY and CDR2 SVGAGI come from the germline V gene. Trimming removed 4 bases from V and 2 bases from J, with 11 bases in between. The CDR3 totals 14 residues.

This clonotype was detected a few times. The genes are TRBV20-1 and TRBJ2-3; D is unresolved. The V gene lost 6 bases and the J gene lost 2 bases, with 12 bases spanning the gap. CDR1 is DFQATT and CDR2 is SNEGSKA in the germline V gene (reference sequence). The CDR3 contains 13 residues. CDR3 in amino acids: CSAPLEPTDTQYF. The CDR3 DNA reads as TGCAGTGCCCCGTTAGAGCCCACAGATACGCAGTATTTT.

This clonotype is large in the sample. In DNA, the CDR3 is TGTGCCAGCACCACCGGACTAGCGGGGGGACAAGAGACCCAGTACTTC. The encoded protein is CASTTGLAGGQETQYF. This sequence joins TRBV12-3 or TRBV12-4 and TRBJ2-5, with 14 bases that match TRBD2. CDR3 length: 16 residues. Trimming cost V 7 bases and J 2 bases; bases outside gene matches: 6.

This clonotype was found a few times. The V call is TRBV20-1, the J call TRBJ1-4; D may be TRBD1 (5 bases). Trimming cost V 5 bases and J 5 bases, with 12 bases left between them. Germline CDR1 and CDR2: DFQATT and SNEGSKA (reference sequence). The CDR3 totals 13 residues. This CDR3 reads CSAYRRSNEKLFF. CDR3 in DNA: TGCAGTGCTTACAGGAGGAGCAATGAAAAACTGTTTTTT.